This TCR beta chain was sequenced for a study of T cell changes during pregnancy in multiple sclerosis. The CDR3 runs 17 residues. CDR1 and CDR2 from the germline V gene are LNHDA and SQIVND (reference sequence). V lost 9 bases and J 0 bases, leaving 18 bases between the germline ends. Sequencing used immunoSEQ multiplex PCR; TCRdb keeps in-frame clones, though not all of them. The sample lists around 35,000 clones, about 91% occurring once. The TCR was taken from a female donor with multiple sclerosis, enrolled in a pregnancy study. The chain is built from TRBV19 and TRBJ1-6, with no clear D. This sample comprised CD4+ T cells from peripheral blood mononuclear cells, obtained after pregnancy. CDR3 coding DNA: TGTGCCAGCCTCCTACCGCTATACAGCTCCTATAATTCACCCCTCCACTTT. It yields the protein CASLLPLYSSYNSPLHF.